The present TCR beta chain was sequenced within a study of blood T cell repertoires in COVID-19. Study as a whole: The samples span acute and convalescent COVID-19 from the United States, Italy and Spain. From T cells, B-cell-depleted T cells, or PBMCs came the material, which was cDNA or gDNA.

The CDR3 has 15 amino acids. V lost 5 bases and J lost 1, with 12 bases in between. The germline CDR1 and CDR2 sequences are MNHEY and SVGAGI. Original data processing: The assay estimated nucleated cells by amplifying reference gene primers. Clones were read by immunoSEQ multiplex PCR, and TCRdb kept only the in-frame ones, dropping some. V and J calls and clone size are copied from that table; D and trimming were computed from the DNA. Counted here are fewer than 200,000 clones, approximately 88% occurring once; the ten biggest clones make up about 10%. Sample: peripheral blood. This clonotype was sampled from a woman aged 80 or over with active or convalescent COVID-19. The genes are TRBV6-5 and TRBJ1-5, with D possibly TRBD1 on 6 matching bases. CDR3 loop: CASSRGGASNQPQHF. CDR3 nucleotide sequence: TGTGCCAGCAGTAGGGGGGGGGCCAGCAATCAGCCCCAGCATTTT.